The clone carrying this TCR beta chain was counted a few times. The whole isolated RNA underwent reverse transcription, so sequencing captured expressed TCRB transcripts. Produced via immunoSEQ multiplex PCR; TCRdb's table is partial and in-frame only. The table shows 150,000 to 180,000 clones, with 11% occurring only once. The sample originates from a study of beta chain features in type 1 diabetes. The junction had 0 bases not matched to a gene; V was cut back by 1 base and J by 0 bases. Per germline, CDR1 SGHTA and CDR2 FQGNSA. The CDR3 sequence is 15 residues long. Specimen: central memory CD4+ T cells from blood. The clonotype originates from a man between 18 and 29 years old in good health. The gene calls are TRBV7-2 and TRBJ2-1, with 7 bases that match TRBD1. CDR3 DNA sequence: TGTGCCAGCAGCTTAGACAGGGGCTCCTACAATGAGCAGTTCTTC. Translating gives CASSLDRGSYNEQFF. The complete variable domain, with remaining parts taken from reference TRBV7-2 and TRBJ2-1, reads GAGVSQSPSNKVTEKGKDVELRCDPISGHTALYWYRQSLGQGLEFLIYFQGNSAPDKSGLPSDRFSAERTGGSVSTLTIQRTQQEDSAVYLCASSLDRGSYNEQFFGPGTRLTVL.